This T cell receptor (beta chain) was observed in a study of neurological immune-mediated disorders. Using its own MiXCR run on the 5' RACE reads, TCRdb lists one record per CDR3 protein. The sample has about 36,000 distinct CDR3 sequences, over 9% seen once; the top ten hold around 7%. The V segment lost 4 bases and the J segment 3 bases; nucleotides outside the gene matches: 4. The CDR3 spans 14 residues. Germline V CDR1 and CDR2: SGHRS, YFSETQ. This clonotype was counted ten times or more. This chain uses TRBV5-1 with TRBJ2-7; TRBD1 aligns across 10 bases. Sequenced input: PBMCs. The source of this sequence is a woman in her twenties or thirties with HTLV-1-associated myelopathy (HAM/TSP). CDR3 DNA sequence: TGCGCCAGCAGCCCAGGGGACAGGGGCTACGAGCAGTACTTC. This gives the protein CASSPGDRGYEQYF.